This TCR beta chain was retrieved from a study of blood T cell repertoires in COVID-19 (dated by TCRdb to the early 2020s). About the investigation overall: Collaborator samples came from the United States, Italy and Spain and covered acute and convalescent phases of COVID-19. The prospective study material was composed of cDNA or gDNA derived from T cells, B-cell-depleted T cells, or PBMCs. Subjects who had been exposed to COVID-19, were actively infected with it, or had recovered from it provided the deeply sampled blood TCRbeta repertoires that made up the dataset. The repertoires were made available in a free public database intended to serve as a resource for research on the immune response to SARS-CoV-2. Samples came from the ongoing ImmuneRACE study (first 160 participants) plus 1,254 subjects from 6 global collaborators. The sample metadata nearly always contained a de-identified subject ID, COVID-19 status, age in years and sex. Where available, HLA class I and class II types were taken from metadata supplied by the sample provider and were not determined by assay-based typing.

This clone has more than one count but fewer than ten. The antigen this receptor binds is unknown. Base quality data are lacking; no much larger clone is found one base away. Enrolling through a virtual design, the prospective study's participants ranged in age from roughly 18 to 100 years and lived across roughly 24 United States geographic areas. Cohort assignment in the prospective study relied on participant-reported clinical history from a screening survey and a study questionnaire. ImmuneRACE Cohort 3 recovered participants were defined by two consecutive negative NP/OP PCR tests, healthcare professional clearance, or symptom resolution. In the prospective study, whole blood, serum and a nasopharyngeal or oropharyngeal swab were collected from each participant by mobile phlebotomists. Additional blood draws and questionnaires over an approximately two-month period could optionally be provided by prospective study participants. Prospective study blood samples were shipped either frozen or at room temperature before DNA extraction.

TCRbeta CDR3 regions were amplified from genomic DNA using the immunoSEQ Assay, a bias-controlled multiplex PCR. In the original analysis: The number of nucleated cells in each sample was estimated from the amplification of reference gene primers within the assay. Sequence reads were collapsed and filtered to measure the absolute abundance of every unique TCRbeta CDR3 rearrangement. Productive Simpson clonality was computed per sample as the square root of Simpson's diversity index over productive rearrangements. Held by TCRdb, this immuneACCESS table contains in-frame sequences only and omits some clones. Under half of the omission traces to an unresolved V gene where checked; the cause of the rest is unknown. V and J calls and clone size are given by that table; D and trimming were obtained from the DNA. The sample table holds about 330,000 clones, of which 80% to 90% were seen once. The ten largest clones represent more than 9% of the sample.

What the authors observed across the whole study: The quantity of clinical and demographic metadata differed by source and by participant and was supplied without curation.

The CDR3 has 16 amino acids, counting the end cysteine and phenylalanine. Only the CDR3 region is kept as DNA, spanning 48 bases read in frame from base 1. In the germline V gene (reference sequence), CDR1 corresponds to MNHEY and CDR2 to SMNVEV. The germline V and J ends show losses of 1 base and 5 bases respectively, and no gene match explains 4 bases of the junction. This clonotype was obtained from a woman between 18 and 29 years old who had recovered from COVID-19. This chain is built from TRBV27 and TRBJ1-5; 11 bases in between match TRBD1. Sequencing used PBMCs or T cells enriched from blood (not recorded which). The CDR3 is CASSLFLGQGDQPQHF. Read as DNA, the sequence is TGTGCCAGCAGTTTATTTCTGGGACAGGGGGATCAGCCCCAGCATTTT.